The 6 T cell receptor beta chains below were found in one sample sequenced in a study of tumor-infiltrating lymphocytes in glioblastoma multiforme. Three nested ARM-PCR rounds with V-beta and C-beta primers built TCRB libraries. A single record per CDR3 protein comes from TCRdb applying MiXCR to the multiplex PCR reads. The table includes about 11,000 distinct CDR3 sequences, around 68% detected once. Sequencing input: brain tumor tissue. These receptors were obtained from a male donor with glioblastoma.

V and J are TRBV11-1 and TRBJ2-1; the match to TRBD2 covers 7 bases. Per germline, CDR1 SGHAT and CDR2 FQDESV (reference sequence). The trim removed 8 bases at V and 7 bases at J, leaving 20 bases unmatched. The CDR3 covers 17 residues. CDR3 in amino acids: CASGLLLPIGRSNEQFF. The CDR3 coding sequence is TGTGCCAGCGGCCTATTACTACCTATCGGGAGGTCGAATGAGCAGTTCTTC. Looking up the rest from reference TRBV11-1 and TRBJ2-1 gives the full variable domain: EAEVAQSPRYKITEKSQAVAFWCDPISGHATLYWYRQILGQGPELLVQFQDESVVDDSQLPKDRFSAERLKGVDSTLKIQPAELGDSAMYLCASGLLLPIGRSNEQFFGPGTRLTVL.

The gene calls are TRBV11-3 and TRBJ2-2; the D is unclear. The ends were cut back, 2 bases at V and 6 bases at J, with 4 bases in the middle. CDR1 is SGHNT, CDR2 YENEEA, per germline. The CDR3 length is 12 residues. DNA for the CDR3: TGTGCCAGCAGCTTACGGTCCGGGGAGCTGTTTTTT. Encoded protein: CASSLRSGELFF. The full variable domain, completed using reference TRBV11-3 and TRBJ2-2, is EAGVVQSPRYKIIEKKQPVAFWCNPISGHNTLYWYLQNLGQGPELLIRYENEEAVDDSQLPKDRFSAERLKGVDSTLKIQPAELGDSAVYLCASSLRSGELFFGEGSRLTVL.

In its sample, this clonotype ranks as medium-sized. CDR3 bases: TGCGCCAGCAGCCGTCATTATATGCTAGCGGGAAATGAGCAGTTCTTC. Protein sequence: CASSRHYMLAGNEQFF. This rearrangement joins TRBV4-1 to TRBJ2-1, with 9 bases lining up with TRBD2. Losses at the gene ends were 4 bases for V and 7 bases for J; bases not matched to a gene: 11. The CDR3 sequence is 16 residues long. Looked up from germline, CDR1 is MGHRA and CDR2 is YSYEKL.

This clonotype has a count of ten or more. The V gene is TRBV5-1, the J gene TRBJ2-5; D call uncertain. V lost 3 bases and J 5 bases, leaving 11 bases between the germline ends. From germline, CDR1 is SGHRS and CDR2 YFSETQ. This CDR3 has 13 amino acids. The CDR3 nucleotides are TGCGCCAGCAGCTCGCTGGGATCGGAGACCCAGTACTTC. It yields the protein CASSSLGSETQYF.

Turning to this clonotype: One junction end disagrees with the germline gene, perhaps due to a read error. V is TRBV7-9 and J is TRBJ2-7; the D is unclear. In germline, CDR1 is SEHNR, CDR2 FQNEAQ (reference sequence). There are 11 residues in the CDR3. CDR3 residues: CVSSLFYEQYF. The CDR3 nucleotides read TGTGTCAGCAGTTTATTCTACGAGCAGTACTTC.

V gene TRBV29-1 combines with J gene TRBJ1-2, with no clear D. Germline lookup yields CDR1 SQVTM and CDR2 ANQGSEA. There are 14 residues in the CDR3. Trimming cost V 0 bases and J 4 bases, with 12 bases left between them. Here the CDR3 reads CSVEEMEAIYGYTF. The CDR3 DNA sequence: TGCAGCGTTGAAGAGATGGAGGCTATCTATGGCTACACCTTC.